What follows describes a single T cell receptor beta chain. Its antigen is undetermined. There were likely unrecorded immune exposures, though donors were nominally healthy when sampled. These data are taken from a study of cytomegalovirus exposure and HLA in healthy donors. On the study more broadly: Around 86 million unique TCRs, all from HLA-typed donors, were included in an early release of the data. Among over 300 genotyped donors, about 85% fell in the Caucasian-associated ancestry cluster. Study-level results: HLA alleles were associated with 15,000 to 20,000 TCR beta sequences in a later analysis at 0.05 false discovery rate.

Researchers ran the PCR with 60 Vbeta and 13 Jbeta primers. This table comes from immunoSEQ multiplex PCR, and its TCRdb copy is limited to in-frame clones, with some not included. Among 150,000 to 200,000 clones listed, more than 75% were seen once. The specimen sequenced was PBMCs. This receptor was identified in a girl between 10 and 17 years old in good health and CMV-seropositive.

CDR3: CASSQGLEQYF. The CDR3 coding sequence is TGCGCCAGCAGCCAAGGGCTCGAGCAGTACTTC. The rearrangement links TRBV4-1 to TRBJ2-7; D call uncertain. The V gene lost 1 base and the J gene lost 6 bases, with 4 bases spanning the gap. Germline V gene data show CDR1 as MGHRA and CDR2 as YSYEKL. This CDR3 is built from 11 residues.